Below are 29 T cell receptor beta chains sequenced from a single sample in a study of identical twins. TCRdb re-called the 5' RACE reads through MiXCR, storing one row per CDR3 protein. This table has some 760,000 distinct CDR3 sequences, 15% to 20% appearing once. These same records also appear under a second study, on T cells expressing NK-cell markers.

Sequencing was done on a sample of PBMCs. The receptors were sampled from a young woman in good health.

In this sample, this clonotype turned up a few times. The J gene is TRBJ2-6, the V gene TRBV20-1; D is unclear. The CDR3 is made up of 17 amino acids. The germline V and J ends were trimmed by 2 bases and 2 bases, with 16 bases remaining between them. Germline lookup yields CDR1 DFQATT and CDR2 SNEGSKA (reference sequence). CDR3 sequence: CSARKGWGGAGANVLTF. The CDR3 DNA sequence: TGCAGTGCTAGAAAGGGCTGGGGTGGAGCTGGGGCCAACGTCCTGACTTTC.

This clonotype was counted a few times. DNA of the CDR3: TGCGCCAGCAGCCAAGAACCCCCCCCCACCTATTACGGGGAGCTGTTTTTT. Translation gives CASSQEPPPTYYGELFF. V usage is TRBV4-3 and J usage is TRBJ2-2; no clear D gene. Germline V gene lookup returns CDR1 LGHNA and CDR2 YSLEER. The CDR3 totals 17 residues. Trimming shortened V by 0 bases and J by 7 bases, and 18 bases separated the two germline ends.

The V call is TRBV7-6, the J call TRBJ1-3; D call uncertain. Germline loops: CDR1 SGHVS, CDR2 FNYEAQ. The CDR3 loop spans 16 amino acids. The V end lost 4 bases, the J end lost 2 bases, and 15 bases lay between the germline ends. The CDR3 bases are TGTGCCAGCAGCTCTCCGGGCCGCGAACCTGGAAACACCATATATTTT. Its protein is CASSSPGREPGNTIYF.

Written as DNA, the CDR3 is TGTGCCAGCAGTGCCCGGGGGTTGAGCAATGAAAAACTGTTTTTT. Amino acids: CASSARGLSNEKLFF. The chain combines TRBV6-4 with TRBJ1-4, with D maybe TRBD1 (5 bases). V was pared by 4 bases and J by 5 bases, with 14 bases between. The CDR3 has 15 residues. Germline V CDR1 and CDR2: MRHNA, SNTAGT.

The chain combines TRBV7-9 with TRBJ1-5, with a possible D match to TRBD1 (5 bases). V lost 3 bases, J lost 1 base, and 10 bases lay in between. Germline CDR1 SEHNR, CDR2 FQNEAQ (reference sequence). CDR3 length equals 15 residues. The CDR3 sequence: CASSFQGESNQPQHF. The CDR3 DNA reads TGTGCCAGCAGCTTCCAAGGGGAAAGCAATCAGCCCCAGCATTTT.

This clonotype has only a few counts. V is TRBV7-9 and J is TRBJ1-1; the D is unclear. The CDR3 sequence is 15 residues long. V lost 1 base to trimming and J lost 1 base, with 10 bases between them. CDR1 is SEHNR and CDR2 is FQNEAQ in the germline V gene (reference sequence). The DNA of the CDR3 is TGTGCCAGCAGCTTAGACTCCCGGTGGAACACTGAAGCTTTCTTT. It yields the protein CASSLDSRWNTEAFF. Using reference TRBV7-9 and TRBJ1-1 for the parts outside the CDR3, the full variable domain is DTGVSQNPRHKITKRGQNVTFRCDPISEHNRLYWYRQTLGQGPEFLTYFQNEAQLEKSRLLSDRFSAERPKGSFSTLEIQRTEQGDSAMYLCASSLDSRWNTEAFFGQGTRLTVV.

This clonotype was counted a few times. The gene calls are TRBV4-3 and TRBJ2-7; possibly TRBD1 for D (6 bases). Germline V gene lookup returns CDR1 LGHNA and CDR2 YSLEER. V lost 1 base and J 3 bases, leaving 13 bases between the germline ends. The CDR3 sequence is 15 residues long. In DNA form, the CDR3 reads TGCGCCAGCAGCCAAGTTCAGGGGTCTATCTACGAGCAGTACTTC. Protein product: CASSQVQGSIYEQYF.

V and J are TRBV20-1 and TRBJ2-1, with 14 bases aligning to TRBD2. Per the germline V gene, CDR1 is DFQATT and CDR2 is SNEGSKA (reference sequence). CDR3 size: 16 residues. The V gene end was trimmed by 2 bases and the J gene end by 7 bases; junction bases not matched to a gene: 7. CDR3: CSARIKWTSGGNEQFF. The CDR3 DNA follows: TGCAGTGCTAGAATCAAGTGGACTAGCGGGGGGAATGAGCAGTTCTTC.

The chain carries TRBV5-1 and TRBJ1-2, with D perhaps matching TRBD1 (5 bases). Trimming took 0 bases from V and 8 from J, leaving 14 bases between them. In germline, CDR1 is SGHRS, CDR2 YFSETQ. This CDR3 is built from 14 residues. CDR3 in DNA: TGCGCCAGCAGCTTGGTAGCAGGGCAGGGAGGCTACACCTTC. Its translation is CASSLVAGQGGYTF.

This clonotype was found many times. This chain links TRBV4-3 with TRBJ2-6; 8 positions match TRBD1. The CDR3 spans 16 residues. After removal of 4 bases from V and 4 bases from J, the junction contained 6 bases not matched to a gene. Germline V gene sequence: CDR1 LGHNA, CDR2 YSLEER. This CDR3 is CASSPAGGAGANVLTF. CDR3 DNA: TGCGCCAGCAGCCCAGCAGGGGGCGCGGGGGCCAACGTCCTGACTTTC.

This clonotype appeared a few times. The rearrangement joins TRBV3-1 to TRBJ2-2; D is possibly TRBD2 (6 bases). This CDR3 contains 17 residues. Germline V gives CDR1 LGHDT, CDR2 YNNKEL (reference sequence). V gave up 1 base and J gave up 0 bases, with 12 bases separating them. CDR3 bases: TGTGCCAGCAGCCAAGTTTTAGCGGAAACGAACACCGGGGAGCTGTTTTTT. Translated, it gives CASSQVLAETNTGELFF. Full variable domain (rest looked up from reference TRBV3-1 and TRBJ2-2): DTAVSQTPKYLVTQMGNDKSIKCEQNLGHDTMYWYKQDSKKFLKIMFSYNNKELIINETVPNRFSPKSPDKAHLNLHINSLELGDSAVYFCASSQVLAETNTGELFFGEGSRLTVL.

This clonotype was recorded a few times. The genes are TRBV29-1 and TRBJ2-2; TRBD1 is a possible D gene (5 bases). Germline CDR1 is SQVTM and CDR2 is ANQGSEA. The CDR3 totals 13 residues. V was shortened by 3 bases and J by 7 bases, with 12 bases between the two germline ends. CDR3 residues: CSVEVTGYGELFF. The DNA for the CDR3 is TGCAGCGTTGAGGTTACAGGTTACGGGGAGCTGTTTTTT.

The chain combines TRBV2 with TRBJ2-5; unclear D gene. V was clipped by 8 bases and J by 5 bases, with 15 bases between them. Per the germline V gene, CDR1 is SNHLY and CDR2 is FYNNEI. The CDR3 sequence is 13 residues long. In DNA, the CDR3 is TGTGCCAGCGTAAAAAATCCTGGCGAGACCCAGTACTTC. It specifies CASVKNPGETQYF. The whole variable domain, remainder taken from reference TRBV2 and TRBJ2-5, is EPEVTQTPSHQVTQMGQEVILRCVPISNHLYFYWYRQILGQKVEFLVSFYNNEISEKSEIFDDQFSVERPDGSNFTLKIRSTKLEDSAMYFCASVKNPGETQYFGPGTRLLVL.

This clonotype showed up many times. The CDR3: CASNDRVDSPLHF. CDR3 DNA: TGTGCCAGCAATGACAGGGTCGATTCACCCCTCCACTTT. V usage is TRBV12-3 or TRBV12-4 and J usage is TRBJ1-6; 7 bases align to TRBD1. The V segment lost 7 bases and the J segment 8 bases; nucleotides outside the gene matches: 5. The length of the CDR3 is 13 residues.

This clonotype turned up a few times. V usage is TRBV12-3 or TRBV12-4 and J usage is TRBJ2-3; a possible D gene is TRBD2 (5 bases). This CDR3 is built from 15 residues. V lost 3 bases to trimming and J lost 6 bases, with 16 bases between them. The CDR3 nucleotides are TGTGCCAGCAGTTTTGGTGGACTGGCCACGGATACGCAGTATTTT. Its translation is CASSFGGLATDTQYF.

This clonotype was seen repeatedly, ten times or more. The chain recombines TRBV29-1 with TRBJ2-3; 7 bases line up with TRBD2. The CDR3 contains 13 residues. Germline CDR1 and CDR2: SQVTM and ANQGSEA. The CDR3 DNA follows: TGCAGTGTGACGGGGGGAGGGACAGATACGCAGTATTTT. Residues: CSVTGGGTDTQYF.

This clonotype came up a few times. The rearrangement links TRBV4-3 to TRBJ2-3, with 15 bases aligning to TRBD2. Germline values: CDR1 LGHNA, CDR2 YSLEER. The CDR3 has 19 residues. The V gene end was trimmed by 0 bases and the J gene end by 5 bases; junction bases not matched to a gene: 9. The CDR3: CASSQERTSGRAYQDTQYF. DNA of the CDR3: TGCGCCAGCAGCCAAGAGAGGACTAGCGGGAGGGCCTACCAAGATACGCAGTATTTT.

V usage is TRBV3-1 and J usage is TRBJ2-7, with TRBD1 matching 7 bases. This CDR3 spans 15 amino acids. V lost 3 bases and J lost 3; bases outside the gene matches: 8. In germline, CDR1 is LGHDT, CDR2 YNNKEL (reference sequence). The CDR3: CASSQTGFDSYEQYF. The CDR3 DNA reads TGTGCCAGCAGCCAGACAGGGTTCGATAGCTACGAGCAGTACTTC.

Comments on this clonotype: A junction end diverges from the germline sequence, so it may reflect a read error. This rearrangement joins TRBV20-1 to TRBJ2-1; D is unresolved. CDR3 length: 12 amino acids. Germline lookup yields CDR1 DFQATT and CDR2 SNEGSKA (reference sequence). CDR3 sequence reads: CSARDREGSRIF. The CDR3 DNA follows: TGCAGTGCTAGAGATCGAGAAGGCAGTAGGATCTTC.

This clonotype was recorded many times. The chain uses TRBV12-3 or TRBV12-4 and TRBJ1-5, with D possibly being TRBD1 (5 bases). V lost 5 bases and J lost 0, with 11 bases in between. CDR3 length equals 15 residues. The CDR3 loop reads CASSPGKYSNQPQHF. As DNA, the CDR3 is TGTGCCAGCAGTCCAGGGAAATATAGCAATCAGCCCCAGCATTTT.

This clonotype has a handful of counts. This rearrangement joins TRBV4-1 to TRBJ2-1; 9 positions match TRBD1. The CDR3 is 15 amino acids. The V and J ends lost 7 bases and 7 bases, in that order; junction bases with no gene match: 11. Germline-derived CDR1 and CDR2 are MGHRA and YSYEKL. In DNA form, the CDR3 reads TGCGCCAGCAACTCTCCGGGACAGGGAACAAATGAGCAGTTCTTC. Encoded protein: CASNSPGQGTNEQFF.

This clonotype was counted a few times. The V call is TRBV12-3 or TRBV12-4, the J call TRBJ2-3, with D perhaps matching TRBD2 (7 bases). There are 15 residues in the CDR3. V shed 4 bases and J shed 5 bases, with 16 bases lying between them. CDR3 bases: TGTGCCAGCAGTTCCGGGGGGCCCCCGAAAGATACGCAGTATTTT. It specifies CASSSGGPPKDTQYF.

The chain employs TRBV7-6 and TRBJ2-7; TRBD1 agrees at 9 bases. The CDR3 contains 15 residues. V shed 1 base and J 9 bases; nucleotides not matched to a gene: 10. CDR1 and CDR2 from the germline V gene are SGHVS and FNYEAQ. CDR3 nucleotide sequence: TGTGCCAGCAGCTTAGAAACAGGGGGCCTCCTCCGGCAGTACTTC. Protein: CASSLETGGLLRQYF.

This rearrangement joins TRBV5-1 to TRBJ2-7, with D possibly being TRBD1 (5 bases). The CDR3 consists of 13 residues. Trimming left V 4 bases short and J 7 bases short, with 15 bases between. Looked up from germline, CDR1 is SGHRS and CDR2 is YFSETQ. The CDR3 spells CASSQGSGQEQYF. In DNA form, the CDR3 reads TGCGCCAGCAGCCAAGGTTCAGGGCAAGAGCAGTACTTC.

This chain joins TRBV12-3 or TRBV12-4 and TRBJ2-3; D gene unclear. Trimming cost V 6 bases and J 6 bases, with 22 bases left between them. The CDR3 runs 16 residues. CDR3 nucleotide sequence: TGTGCCAGCAGCCCCAATCTTCGACGGCCCAAGGATACGCAGTATTTT. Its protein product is CASSPNLRRPKDTQYF.

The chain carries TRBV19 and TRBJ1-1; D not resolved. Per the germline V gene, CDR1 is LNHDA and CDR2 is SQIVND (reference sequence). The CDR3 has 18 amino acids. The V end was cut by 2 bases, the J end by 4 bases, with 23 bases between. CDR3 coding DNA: TGTGCCAGTAGTATATGGTCAGATCCGTCATTGGAGAGCACTGAAGCTTTCTTT. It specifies CASSIWSDPSLESTEAFF. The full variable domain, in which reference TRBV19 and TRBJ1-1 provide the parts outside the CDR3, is DGGITQSPKYLFRKEGQNVTLSCEQNLNHDAMYWYRQDPGQGLRLIYYSQIVNDFQKGDIAEGYSVSREKKESFPLTVTSAQKNPTAFYLCASSIWSDPSLESTEAFFGQGTRLTVV.

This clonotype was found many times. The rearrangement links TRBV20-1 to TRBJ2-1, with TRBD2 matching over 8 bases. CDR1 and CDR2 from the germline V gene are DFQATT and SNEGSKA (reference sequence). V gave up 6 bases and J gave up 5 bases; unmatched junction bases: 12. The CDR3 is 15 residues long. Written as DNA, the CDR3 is TGCAGTGCCCGACCGTGGACTAGCCCGAACAATGAGCAGTTCTTC. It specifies CSARPWTSPNNEQFF.

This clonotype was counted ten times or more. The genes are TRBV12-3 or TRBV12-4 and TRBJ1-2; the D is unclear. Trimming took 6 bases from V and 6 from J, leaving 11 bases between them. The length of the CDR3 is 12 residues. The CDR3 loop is CASSLSPHGYTF. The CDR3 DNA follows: TGTGCCAGCAGCTTGAGTCCGCATGGCTACACCTTC.

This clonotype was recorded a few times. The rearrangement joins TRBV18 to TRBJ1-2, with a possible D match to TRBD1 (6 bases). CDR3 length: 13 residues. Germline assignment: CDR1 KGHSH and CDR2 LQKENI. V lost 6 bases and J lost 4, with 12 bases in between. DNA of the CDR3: TGTGCCAGCTCCGCCGACAGGTCCTATGGCTACACCTTC. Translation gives CASSADRSYGYTF.